Below, 20 T cell receptor beta chains from the same sample are listed, as sequenced in a study of beta chain features in type 1 diabetes. Of the isolated RNA, all was reverse transcribed, and so the sequenced material was expressed TCRB transcripts. The assay was immunoSEQ multiplex PCR, and TCRdb's table has in-frame clones only and misses some. The sample records more than 150,000 clones, more than 10% being singletons. The sequencing input was central memory CD4+ T cells from blood. These receptors originate from a woman aged 18 to 35 in good health.

V and J are TRBV28 and TRBJ2-5, with D perhaps matching TRBD1 (5 bases). Between the trimmed V and J ends, which lost 3 bases and 2 bases, there was a span of 13 bases. CDR3 length: 15 amino acids. Germline lookup yields CDR1 MDHEN and CDR2 SYDVKM. The CDR3 DNA is TGTGCCAGCAGTTTTTTGACAGCAAATCAAGAGACCCAGTACTTC. Amino acids: CASSFLTANQETQYF. Full variable domain (missing parts from reference TRBV28 and TRBJ2-5): DVKVTQSSRYLVKRTGEKVFLECVQDMDHENMFWYRQDPGLGLRLIYFSYDVKMKEKGDIPEGYSVSREKKERFSLILESASTNQTSMYLCASSFLTANQETQYFGPGTRLLVL.

This clone was detected a few times. V gene TRBV5-4 combines with J gene TRBJ2-5; 8 nucleotides align to TRBD1. J was trimmed by 5 bases and V by 1 base; bases with no gene match: 7. The CDR3 covers 15 residues. Germline V gene data show CDR1 as SGHNT and CDR2 as YYREEE (reference sequence). The CDR3, as DNA: TGTGCCAGCAGCTTGTCAGGGGGCGATTCTGAGACCCAGTACTTC. Residues: CASSLSGGDSETQYF.

This clone was detected only a few times. Other DNA sequences of this sample code for an identical CDR3. The genes are TRBV28 and TRBJ1-2; D is uncertain. This CDR3 contains 10 residues. The V end lost 3 bases, the J end lost 8 bases, and 4 bases lay between the germline ends. Germline CDR1 MDHEN, CDR2 SYDVKM. This chain's CDR3 is CASSLRGYTF. The CDR3, as DNA: TGTGCCAGCAGTTTGAGGGGCTACACCTTC.

The J gene is TRBJ1-5, the V gene TRBV5-4; D gene unclear. Trimming left V 0 bases short and J 0 bases short, with 7 bases between. Germline V gene lookup returns CDR1 SGHNT and CDR2 YYREEE (reference sequence). This CDR3 is 15 amino acids long. This CDR3 is CASSLGQNSNQPQHF. The CDR3 DNA reads as TGTGCCAGCAGCTTGGGGCAGAATAGCAATCAGCCCCAGCATTTT. The full variable domain, rest sourced from reference TRBV5-4 and TRBJ1-5, is ETGVTQSPTHLIKTRGQQVTLRCSSQSGHNTVSWYQQALGQGPQFIFQYYREEENGRGNFPPRFSGLQFPNYSSELNVNALELDDSALYLCASSLGQNSNQPQHFGDGTRLSIL.

The sample holds a few counts of this clone. The chain carries TRBV30 and TRBJ1-2; TRBD1 matches 9 bases. This CDR3 is 13 amino acids long. J was trimmed by 8 bases and V by 0 bases; bases with no gene match: 4. The germline V gene has CDR1 GTSNPN and CDR2 SVGIG (reference sequence). CDR3 nucleotides: TGTGCCTGGAGTGTAAGACAGGGGGTCGGCTACACCTTC. It yields the protein CAWSVRQGVGYTF. Using reference TRBV30 and TRBJ1-2 for the parts outside the CDR3, the full variable domain is SQTIHQWPATLVQPVGSPLSLECTVEGTSNPNLYWYRQAAGRGLQLLFYSVGIGQISSEVPQNLSASRPQDRQFILSSKKLLLSDSGFYLCAWSVRQGVGYTFGSGTRLTVV.

The chain couples TRBV6-6 to TRBJ1-5; maybe TRBD1 (5 bases). V shed 5 bases and J shed 1 base, with 12 bases lying between them. The CDR3 spans 15 residues. Germline V lookup: CDR1 MNHNY, CDR2 SVGAGI (reference sequence). This CDR3 reads CASSRPRGSNQPQHF. CDR3 sequence (DNA): TGTGCCAGCAGTCGCCCGCGGGGGAGCAATCAGCCCCAGCATTTT.

There are a few counts of this clone. An end of the junction differs from the germline gene, which may be a read error. The chain couples TRBV9 to TRBJ2-4; maybe TRBD1 (7 bases). CDR3 length equals 15 residues. CDR1 is SGDLS, CDR2 YYNGEE, per germline. Here the CDR3 DNA reads TGTGCCAGCAGCCCAGAGGAGGGGGCAGGGAACATTCAGTGCTTC. As protein: CASSPEEGAGNIQCF.

CDR3 in DNA: TGCAGCGCTGCGAGCGCGGACAGGGCTAGTGAAAAACTGTTTTTT. It yields the protein CSAASADRASEKLFF. The gene calls are TRBV29-1 and TRBJ1-4; TRBD1 agrees at 8 bases. The length of the CDR3 is 15 residues. J was trimmed by 7 bases and V by 7 bases; bases with no gene match: 14. The germline V gene has CDR1 SQVTM and CDR2 ANQGSEA.

In this sample, this clone turned up a few times. The chain has TRBV28 and TRBJ1-4, with D maybe TRBD1 (5 bases). This CDR3 contains 15 residues. CDR1 and CDR2 from the germline V gene are MDHEN and SYDVKM. Trimming left V 6 bases short and J 7 bases short, with 18 bases between. The CDR3 sequence is CASSRGTGAGEKLFF. The CDR3 DNA reads TGTGCCAGCAGCCGAGGGACTGGGGCCGGTGAAAAACTGTTTTTT.

Only a few counts were recorded for this clone. The J gene is TRBJ1-1, the V gene TRBV29-1; TRBD1 might be the D (6 bases). The V end lost 7 bases, the J end lost 1 base, and 13 bases lay between the germline ends. The CDR3 contains 13 residues. In germline, CDR1 is SQVTM, CDR2 ANQGSEA. The CDR3 loop reads CSALRGQNTEAFF. For the CDR3, the DNA is TGCAGCGCCCTTAGGGGACAGAACACTGAAGCTTTCTTT.

The chain links TRBV30 to TRBJ2-3; tentatively, D is TRBD2 (6 bases). This CDR3 spans 12 amino acids. Germline loops: CDR1 GTSNPN, CDR2 SVGIG (reference sequence). Trimming pared 7 bases from V and 8 bases from J, leaving 16 bases between. As DNA, the CDR3 is TGTGCCTTAACTGAGCTGGGACTTACGCAGTATTTT. Translating gives CALTELGLTQYF.

This clone turned up a few times. This specimen includes other DNA sequences encoding the same CDR3. The V call is TRBV5-4, the J call TRBJ1-5; unclear D gene. Deletions cut 0 bases from V and 6 bases from J, with 7 bases between. Germline V lookup: CDR1 SGHNT, CDR2 YYREEE (reference sequence). The CDR3 contains 13 residues. Here the CDR3 DNA reads TGTGCCAGCAGCTTGGGGGGAGGTCAGCCCCAGCATTTT. Translated, it gives CASSLGGGQPQHF.

This clone has a count of ten or more. The V gene is TRBV4-1, the J gene TRBJ2-1; 13 bases fit TRBD2. The CDR3 runs to 17 residues. Germline V CDR1 and CDR2: MGHRA, YSYEKL. J gave up 6 bases and V 3 bases, and 8 bases lay outside the gene matches. CDR3 loop: CASSQGLGTSGANEQFF. The DNA of the CDR3 is TGCGCCAGCAGCCAGGGGTTAGGGACTAGCGGGGCCAATGAGCAGTTCTTC.

The CDR3 here is CASSFLGVRGGYTF. The DNA for the CDR3 is TGTGCCAGCAGTTTTCTAGGGGTACGGGGGGGCTACACCTTC. This chain joins TRBV28 and TRBJ1-2; D possibly corresponds to TRBD1 (5 bases). Trimming removed 3 bases from V and 8 bases from J, with 16 bases in between. There are 14 residues in the CDR3. The germline V gene has CDR1 MDHEN and CDR2 SYDVKM.

The chain uses TRBV14 and TRBJ2-7; 8 nucleotides align to TRBD1. The CDR3 runs to 17 residues. Per the germline V gene, CDR1 is SGHDN and CDR2 is FVKESK. The trim removed 4 bases at V and 3 bases at J, leaving 14 bases unmatched. As DNA, the CDR3 is TGTGCCAGCAGCCCCCGAATCCGACAGGGGAAGGTCTACGAGCAGTACTTC. Amino acid sequence: CASSPRIRQGKVYEQYF.

V and J are TRBV7-9 and TRBJ1-1, with D possibly matching TRBD1 (5 bases). The CDR3 runs to 14 residues. Trimming removed 4 bases from V and 6 bases from J, with 15 bases in between. Germline CDR1 and CDR2: SEHNR and FQNEAQ (reference sequence). The DNA for the CDR3 is TGTGCCAGCAGCTCGACCAGGGTAACCCCTGAAGCTTTCTTT. Its protein product is CASSSTRVTPEAFF. Combining the CDR3 with reference TRBV7-9 and TRBJ1-1 gives the whole variable domain DTGVSQNPRHKITKRGQNVTFRCDPISEHNRLYWYRQTLGQGPEFLTYFQNEAQLEKSRLLSDRFSAERPKGSFSTLEIQRTEQGDSAMYLCASSSTRVTPEAFFGQGTRLTVV.

The rearrangement links TRBV4-1 to TRBJ2-1; D may be TRBD1 (7 bases). There are 16 residues in the CDR3. From germline, CDR1 is MGHRA and CDR2 YSYEKL. V was cut by 4 bases and J by 7 bases, with 20 bases left in between. CDR3 nucleotide sequence: TGCGCCAGCAGCCCTGCCGGGCAGGGGGGTGGAAATGAGCAGTTCTTC. Its translation: CASSPAGQGGGNEQFF.

The chain joins TRBV4-2 to TRBJ2-1, with 10 nucleotides matching TRBD2. CDR3 length: 19 amino acids. V trimming: 0 bases; J trimming: 2 bases; junction bases outside the gene matches: 10. Germline values: CDR1 LGHNA, CDR2 YNFKEQ. The CDR3 here is CASSQERLAGVGAYNEQFF. The CDR3 coding sequence is TGTGCCAGCAGCCAAGAACGTCTAGCGGGAGTTGGGGCCTACAATGAGCAGTTCTTC.

This clone was found a few times. Other nucleotide sequences in the sample specify the same CDR3. The V call is TRBV29-1, the J call TRBJ2-7, with 10 bases identical to TRBD1. This CDR3 is 12 amino acids long. V was clipped by 6 bases and J by 5 bases; unmatched bases: 4. Germline-derived CDR1 and CDR2 are SQVTM and ANQGSEA. The chain's CDR3 is CSVRQGAHEQYF. CDR3 DNA: TGCAGCGTCAGACAGGGGGCACACGAGCAGTACTTC.

The chain is built from TRBV7-2 and TRBJ1-1; tentative D call: TRBD1 (5 bases). Trimming pared 5 bases from V and 1 base from J, leaving 14 bases between. Germline CDR1 is SGHTA and CDR2 is FQGNSA. The CDR3 extends over 15 amino acids. The CDR3 DNA reads as TGTGCCAGCAGCCCTCGAAAGGGGCGGAACACTGAAGCTTTCTTT. It yields the protein CASSPRKGRNTEAFF.